One sample yielded the 8 T cell receptor beta chains listed below, sequenced in a study of a mutant IDH1 vaccine in newly diagnosed glioma. Their antigens remain unidentified. TCRdb's table, derived via immunoSEQ multiplex PCR, lists solely in-frame clones and lacks some. The repertoire holds tens of thousands of clones, 70% to 90% seen once, with around 1.7% in the top ten. Described time point: week 5, during vaccination. Topical imiquimod was applied with each vaccine dose, which held 300 ug of mutant IDH1 20-mer peptide. Specimen: PBMCs, collected from a glioma patient whose treatment included an IDH1 peptide vaccine. These receptors were taken from a man between 40 and 49 years old with glioma.

There are a few counts of this clone. The J gene is TRBJ2-7, the V gene TRBV5-1, with D tentatively TRBD2 (6 bases). Trimming took off 7 bases at V and 0 bases at J, with 14 bases between the two ends. Germline CDR1 and CDR2: SGHRS and YFSETQ. The CDR3 is 14 residues long. CDR3 in DNA: TGCGCCAGCCAGGACCCCGGGAGCTCCTACGAGCAGTACTTC. It is translated as CASQDPGSSYEQYF.

This clone was detected only a few times. The V gene is TRBV27, the J gene TRBJ2-1; perhaps TRBD1 as D (6 bases). The germline V and J ends were trimmed by 0 bases and 9 bases, with 15 bases remaining between them. The length of the CDR3 is 15 residues. Germline loops: CDR1 MNHEY, CDR2 SMNVEV (reference sequence). CDR3 nucleotide sequence: TGTGCCAGCAGTTTATCAAGCTATGGGGGCACTGAGCAGTTCTTC. Amino acids: CASSLSSYGGTEQFF.

The chain recombines TRBV19 with TRBJ2-3, with D hard to call. The CDR3 contains 15 residues. The germline V gene has CDR1 LNHDA and CDR2 SQIVND (reference sequence). Trimming pared 3 bases from V and 1 base from J, leaving 11 bases between. The CDR3 nucleotides read TGTGCCAGTAGTATCTGGAGCCGGGGCACAGATACGCAGTATTTT. Its protein product is CASSIWSRGTDTQYF.

The chain joins TRBV7-4 to TRBJ2-6; 8 bases agree with TRBD1. The CDR3 is made up of 19 amino acids. The germline CDR1 and CDR2 sequences are SGHVT and SQSDAQ. Germline trimming cut 5 bases from V and 1 base from J; bases unmatched to any gene: 13. CDR3 in amino acids: CASSAGGTGIVSGANVLTF. The CDR3 coding sequence is TGTGCCAGCAGCGCAGGGGGGACAGGTATTGTTTCTGGGGCCAACGTCCTGACTTTC. The complete variable domain, with remaining parts taken from reference TRBV7-4 and TRBJ2-6, reads GAGVSQSPRYKVAKRGRDVALRCDSISGHVTLYWYRQTLGQGSEVLTYSQSDAQRDKSGRPSGRFSAERPERSVSTLKIQRTEQGDSAVYLCASSAGGTGIVSGANVLTFGAGSRLTVL.

CDR3 sequence reads: CATSIQLTTNEKLFF. The CDR3 nucleotides read TGTGCCACCAGCATTCAGCTAACAACTAATGAAAAACTGTTTTTT. This chain connects TRBV15 to TRBJ1-4, with D unresolved. CDR3 length: 15 residues. The germline V gene encodes CDR1 LNHNV and CDR2 YYDKDF (reference sequence). Trimming cost V 4 bases and J 0 bases, with 9 bases left between them.

V and J are TRBV18 and TRBJ1-1; no reliable D call. This CDR3 spans 15 amino acids. The germline V and J ends were trimmed by 6 bases and 1 base, with 15 bases remaining between them. The germline gives CDR1 KGHSH, CDR2 LQKENI. The CDR3 spells CASSLLGTENTEAFF. The CDR3 coding sequence is TGTGCCAGCTCCCTCTTGGGTACAGAGAACACTGAAGCTTTCTTT.

J is TRBJ2-5 and V is TRBV6-4; D not certain. V was cut by 8 bases and J by 9 bases, with 16 bases left in between. CDR1 is MRHNA, CDR2 SNTAGT, per germline. The CDR3 sequence is 12 residues long. The CDR3 loop is CASPPGWVAQYF. The CDR3 nucleotides are TGTGCCAGCCCTCCGGGTTGGGTGGCCCAGTACTTC.

V and J are TRBV19 and TRBJ1-5; the match to TRBD1 covers 8 bases. Trimming cost V 5 bases and J 6 bases; bases outside gene matches: 9. The CDR3 extends over 15 amino acids. In germline, CDR1 is LNHDA, CDR2 SQIVND (reference sequence). CDR3 nucleotide sequence: TGTGCCAGTAGTCGGACAGGGAGTGGGAGTCAGCCCCAGCATTTT. Its protein product is CASSRTGSGSQPQHF.